This is a list of T cell receptor beta chains from one sample in a study of T cells after posttransplantation cyclophosphamide. Method: immunoSEQ multiplex PCR; TCRdb's copy keeps in-frame clones and lacks some. This table holds 9,000 to 13,000 clones, about 85% found once. This sample comprised PBMCs, obtained roughly 1,800 days after allogeneic stem cell transplant with posttransplant cyclophosphamide. The source is a female patient aged 50-60 years who received an allogeneic stem cell transplant from a related donor, was CMV-positive, and had no GVHD. Some T cells may originate from the graft donor. Each CDR3 is given with its conserved first and last residue. D genes are given only for firm matches. Not all rows give a size; the values are once, few, many and, for expanded clones, a class.

j_gene	d_gene	abundance	v_gene	CDR3aa	CDR3nt
TRBJ2-3	-	-	TRBV9	CASSVATVNTQYF	TGTGCCAGCAGCGTAGCTACTGTGAATACGCAGTATTTT
TRBJ1-1	TRBD1	-	TRBV27	CASSLTQGITEAFF	TGTGCCAGCAGTTTAACACAGGGGATCACTGAAGCTTTCTTT
TRBJ2-5	-	-	TRBV2	CASSAHRSQETQYF	TGTGCCAGCAGCGCTCACAGGTCCCAAGAGACCCAGTACTTC
TRBJ2-1	-	-	TRBV2	CASSGRRDSYNEQFF	TGTGCCAGCAGTGGGAGGCGAGACTCCTACAATGAGCAGTTCTTC
TRBJ1-1	-	-	TRBV18	CASSPQGNTEAFF	TGTGCCAGCTCCCCCCAGGGCAACACTGAAGCTTTCTTT
TRBJ1-2	TRBD1	-	TRBV5-6	CASSRQGYGYTF	TGTGCCAGCAGCCGACAGGGATATGGCTACACCTTC
TRBJ1-2	TRBD1	-	TRBV5-5	CASSSTGTGRDGYTF	TGTGCCAGCAGCTCCACCGGGACAGGGAGGGATGGCTACACCTTC
TRBJ2-7	-	-	TRBV7-9	CASSSWGDF	TGTGCCAGCAGCTCCTGGGGGGACTTC
TRBJ1-5	TRBD1	-	TRBV28	CASTKDRGGNQPQHF	TGTGCCAGCACCAAGGACAGGGGCGGCAATCAGCCCCAGCATTTT
TRBJ2-7	-	-	TRBV5-1	CASSPSLYEQYF	TGCGCCAGCAGCCCTAGCCTCTACGAGCAGTACTTC
TRBJ1-1	-	-	TRBV7-3	CASSSGTEAFF	TGTGCCAGCAGTTCCGGGACAGAAGCTTTCTTT
TRBJ2-5	-	-	TRBV30	CAWSLFEETQYF	TGTGCCTGGAGTCTGTTCGAAGAGACCCAGTACTTC
TRBJ1-2	TRBD1	-	TRBV5-1	CASSTEGQGRGYTF	TGCGCCAGCAGCACGGAAGGACAGGGGAGAGGCTACACCTTC
TRBJ1-5	-	-	TRBV4-3	CASSGGSNQPQHF	TGCGCCAGCTCTGGGGGCAGCAATCAGCCCCAGCATTTT
TRBJ2-6	-	-	TRBV5-1	CASSPEPGANVLTF	TGCGCCAGCAGCCCCGAGCCTGGGGCCAACGTCCTGACTTTC
TRBJ1-2	-	-	TRBV6-6	CASSYLDGFNYGYTF	TGTGCCAGCAGTTACCTAGACGGCTTTAACTATGGCTACACCTTC
TRBJ2-3	-	-	TRBV5-1	CASSLVGQADTQYF	TGCGCCAGCAGCTTGGTGGGGCAAGCAGATACGCAGTATTTT
TRBJ1-1	TRBD1	-	TRBV5-8	CASSLNQGAPLRSEAFF	TGTGCCAGCAGCTTAAACCAGGGGGCGCCTTTAAGGAGTGAAGCTTTCTTT
TRBJ2-1	TRBD2	-	TRBV28	CASRSTSTGLAGVENEQFF	TGTGCCAGCAGATCCACGTCGACAGGACTAGCGGGAGTCGAGAATGAGCAGTTCTTC
TRBJ1-3	-	-	TRBV7-9	CASSLTHLSGNTIYF	TGTGCCAGCAGCTTAACACACCTCTCTGGAAACACCATATATTTT
TRBJ1-1	-	-	TRBV5-6	CASSSARKGRYTEAFF	TGTGCCAGCAGCTCTGCTAGGAAGGGGAGGTACACTGAAGCTTTCTTT
TRBJ2-3	TRBD1	few	TRBV4-2	CASSERQGTDTQYF	TGTGCCAGCAGCGAAAGACAGGGAACAGATACGCAGTATTTT
TRBJ2-4	TRBD1	-	TRBV2	CASRDRDRAKNIQYF	TGTGCCAGCAGGGACAGGGATCGTGCCAAAAACATTCAGTACTTC
TRBJ1-2	-	once	TRBV6-6	CASSLLLGYTF	TGTGCCAGCAGTTTATTACTTGGCTACACCTTC
TRBJ2-2	TRBD2	-	TRBV29-1	CSVAGLANTGELFF	TGCAGCGTTGCGGGACTAGCGAACACCGGGGAGCTGTTTTTT
TRBJ2-1	-	few	TRBV9	CASTGRLGNNEQFF	TGTGCCAGCACCGGTAGACTAGGGAACAATGAGCAGTTCTTC
TRBJ2-7	-	-	TRBV10-3	CAISTDRGTSYEQYF	TGTGCCATCAGCACGGACAGAGGGACCTCCTACGAGCAGTACTTC